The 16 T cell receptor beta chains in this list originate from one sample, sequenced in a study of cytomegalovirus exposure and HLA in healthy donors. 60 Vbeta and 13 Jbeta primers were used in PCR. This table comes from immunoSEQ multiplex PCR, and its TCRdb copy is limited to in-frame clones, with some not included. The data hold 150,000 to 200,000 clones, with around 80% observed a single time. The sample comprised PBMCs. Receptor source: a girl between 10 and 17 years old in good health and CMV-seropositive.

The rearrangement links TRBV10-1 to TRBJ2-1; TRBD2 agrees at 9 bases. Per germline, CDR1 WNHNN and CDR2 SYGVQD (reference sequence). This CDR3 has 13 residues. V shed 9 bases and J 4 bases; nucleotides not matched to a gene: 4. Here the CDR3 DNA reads TGCGCCAGTTCTAGCGGGACGTACAATGAGCAGTTCTTC. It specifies CASSSGTYNEQFF.

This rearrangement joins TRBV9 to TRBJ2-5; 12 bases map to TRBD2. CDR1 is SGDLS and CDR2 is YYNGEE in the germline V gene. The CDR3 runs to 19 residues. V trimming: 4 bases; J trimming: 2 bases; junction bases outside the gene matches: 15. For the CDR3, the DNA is TGTGCCAGCAGCTCGAGAGGGGGGGGACTAGCGGGTCCACAAGAGACCCAGTACTTC. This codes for CASSSRGGGLAGPQETQYF.

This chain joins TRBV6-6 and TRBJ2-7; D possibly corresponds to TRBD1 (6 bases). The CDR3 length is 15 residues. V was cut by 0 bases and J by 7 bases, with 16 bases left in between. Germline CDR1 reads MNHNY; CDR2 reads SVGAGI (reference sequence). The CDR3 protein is CASSYSTTGLSEQYF. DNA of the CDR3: TGTGCCAGCAGTTACTCGACGACAGGTTTATCGGAGCAGTACTTC.

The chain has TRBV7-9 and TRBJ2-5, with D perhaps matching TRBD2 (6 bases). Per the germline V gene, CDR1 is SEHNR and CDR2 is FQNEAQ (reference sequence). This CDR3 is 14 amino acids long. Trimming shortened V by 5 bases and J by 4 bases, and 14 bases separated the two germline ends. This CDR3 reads CASSLTPGVETQYF. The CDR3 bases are TGTGCCAGCAGCCTAACCCCGGGGGTAGAGACCCAGTACTTC. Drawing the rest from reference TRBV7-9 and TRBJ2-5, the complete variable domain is DTGVSQNPRHKITKRGQNVTFRCDPISEHNRLYWYRQTLGQGPEFLTYFQNEAQLEKSRLLSDRFSAERPKGSFSTLEIQRTEQGDSAMYLCASSLTPGVETQYFGPGTRLLVL.

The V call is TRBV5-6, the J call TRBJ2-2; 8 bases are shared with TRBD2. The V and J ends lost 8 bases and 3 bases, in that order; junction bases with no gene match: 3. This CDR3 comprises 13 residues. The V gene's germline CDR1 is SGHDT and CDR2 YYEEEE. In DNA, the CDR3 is TGTGCCAGTCGGGGGGGTCACACCGGGGAGCTGTTTTTT. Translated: CASRGGHTGELFF. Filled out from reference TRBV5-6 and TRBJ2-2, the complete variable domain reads DAGVTQSPTHLIKTRGQQVTLRCSPKSGHDTVSWYQQALGQGPQFIFQYYEEEERQRGNFPDRFSGHQFPNYSSELNVNALLLGDSALYLCASRGGHTGELFFGEGSRLTVL.

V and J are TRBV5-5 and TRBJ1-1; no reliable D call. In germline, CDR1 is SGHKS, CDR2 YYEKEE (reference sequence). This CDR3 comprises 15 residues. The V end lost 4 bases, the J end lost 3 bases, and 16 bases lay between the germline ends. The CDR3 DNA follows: TGTGCCAGCAGCCTGGTCCTTGGGGAGTACACTGAAGCTTTCTTT. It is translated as CASSLVLGEYTEAFF.

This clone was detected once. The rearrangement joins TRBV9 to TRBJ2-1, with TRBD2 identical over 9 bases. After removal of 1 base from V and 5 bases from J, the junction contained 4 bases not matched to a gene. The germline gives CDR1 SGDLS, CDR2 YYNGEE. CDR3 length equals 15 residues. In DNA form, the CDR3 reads TGTGCCAGCAGCGTATTCCCTAGCGGGGACAATGAGCAGTTCTTC. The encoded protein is CASSVFPSGDNEQFF.

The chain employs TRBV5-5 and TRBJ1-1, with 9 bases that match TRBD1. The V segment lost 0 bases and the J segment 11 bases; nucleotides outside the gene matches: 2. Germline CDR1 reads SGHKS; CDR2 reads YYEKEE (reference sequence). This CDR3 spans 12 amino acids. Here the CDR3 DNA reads TGTGCCAGCAGCTTGGGGGACAGGGTTGCTTTCTTT. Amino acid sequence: CASSLGDRVAFF.

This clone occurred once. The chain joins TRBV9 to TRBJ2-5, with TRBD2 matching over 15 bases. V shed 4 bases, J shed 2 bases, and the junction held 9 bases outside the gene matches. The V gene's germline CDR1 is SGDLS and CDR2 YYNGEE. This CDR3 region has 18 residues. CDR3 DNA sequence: TGTGCCAGCAGCCTCACCCCCGGACTAGCGGGAGGGCAAGAGACCCAGTACTTC. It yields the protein CASSLTPGLAGGQETQYF.

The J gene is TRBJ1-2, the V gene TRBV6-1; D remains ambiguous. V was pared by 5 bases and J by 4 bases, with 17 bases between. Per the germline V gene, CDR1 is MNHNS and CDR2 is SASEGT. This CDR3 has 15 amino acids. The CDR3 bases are TGTGCCAGCAGTACCCAAAGCCGGGTCCCCTATGGCTACACCTTC. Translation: CASSTQSRVPYGYTF.

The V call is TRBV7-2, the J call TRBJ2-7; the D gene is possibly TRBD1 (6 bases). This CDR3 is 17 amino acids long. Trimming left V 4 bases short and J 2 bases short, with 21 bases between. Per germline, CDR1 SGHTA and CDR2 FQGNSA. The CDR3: CASSSTFGTLLAYEQYF. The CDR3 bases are TGTGCCAGCAGCTCAACTTTCGGGACACTCCTAGCCTACGAGCAGTACTTC.

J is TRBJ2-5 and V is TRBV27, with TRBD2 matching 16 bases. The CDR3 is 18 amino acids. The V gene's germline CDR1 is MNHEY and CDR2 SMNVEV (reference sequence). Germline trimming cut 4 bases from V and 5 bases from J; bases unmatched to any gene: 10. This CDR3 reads CASSSLGTSGRAGETQYF. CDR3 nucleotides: TGTGCCAGCAGTTCCCTTGGGACTAGCGGGAGGGCCGGGGAGACCCAGTACTTC.

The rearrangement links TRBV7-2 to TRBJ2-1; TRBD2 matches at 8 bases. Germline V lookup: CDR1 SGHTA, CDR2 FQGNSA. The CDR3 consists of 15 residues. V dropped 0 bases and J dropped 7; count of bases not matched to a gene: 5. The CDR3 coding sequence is TGTGCCAGCAGCTTAGCAAGCGGGAGACGGAATGAGCAGTTCTTC. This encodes CASSLASGRRNEQFF.

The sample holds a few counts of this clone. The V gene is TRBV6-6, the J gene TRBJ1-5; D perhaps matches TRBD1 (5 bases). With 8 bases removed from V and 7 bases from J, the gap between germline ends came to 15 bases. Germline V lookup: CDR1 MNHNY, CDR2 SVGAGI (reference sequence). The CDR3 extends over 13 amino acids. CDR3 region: CASRGGERQPQHF. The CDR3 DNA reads TGTGCCAGCCGGGGGGGGGAACGACAGCCCCAGCATTTT.

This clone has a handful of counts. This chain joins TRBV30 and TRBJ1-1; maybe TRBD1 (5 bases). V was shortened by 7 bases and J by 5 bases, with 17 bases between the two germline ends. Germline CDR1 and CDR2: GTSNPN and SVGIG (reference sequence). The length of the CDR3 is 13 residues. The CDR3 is CAFFLRGGTEAFF. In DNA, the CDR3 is TGTGCCTTCTTTTTGCGCGGGGGAACTGAAGCTTTCTTT.

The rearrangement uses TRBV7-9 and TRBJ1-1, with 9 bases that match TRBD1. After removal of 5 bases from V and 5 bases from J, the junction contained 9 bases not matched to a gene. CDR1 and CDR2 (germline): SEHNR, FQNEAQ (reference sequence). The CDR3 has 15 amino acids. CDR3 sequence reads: CASSSEQGAWTEAFF. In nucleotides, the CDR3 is TGTGCCAGCAGCAGCGAACAGGGGGCTTGGACTGAAGCTTTCTTT.